This T cell receptor beta chain is drawn from a study of cytomegalovirus exposure and HLA in healthy donors. The study's findings and limits: In a later analysis, a missense DCLRE1C variant was linked to TCR beta V- and J-gene trimming. Earlier results showed most TCR beta V segments being productive about 87% or about 30% of the time.

As to this clone: Its target is not known.

V dropped 3 bases and J dropped 6; count of bases not matched to a gene: 11. CDR1 and CDR2 from the germline V gene are SGDLS and YYNGEE. This CDR3 has 15 amino acids. Both 60 Vbeta primers and 13 Jbeta primers went into the PCR. TCRdb's table, derived via immunoSEQ multiplex PCR, lists solely in-frame clones and lacks some. The data contain about 140,000 clones, approximately 82% of them singletons. The V call is TRBV9, the J call TRBJ2-7, with 8 bases that match TRBD1. The TCR sequence derives from a man between 40 and 49 years old in good health and CMV-seronegative. What was sequenced was PBMCs. The CDR3 loop reads CASSAQTGVMSEQYF. In DNA, the CDR3 is TGTGCCAGCAGCGCCCAGACAGGGGTCATGAGCGAGCAGTACTTC.